What follows are 10 T cell receptor beta chains derived from one specimen sequenced in a study of OX40 agonist ivuxolimab in advanced cancers. Profiled with immunoSEQ multiplex PCR; TCRdb holds only in-frame clones, not every one. The sample holds around 60,000 clones; about four fifths are singletons and the top ten take roughly a tenth. Sequenced here: CD4+ or CD8+ T cells sorted from blood, sampled in a trial of the OX40 agonist ivuxolimab. The receptor source for this set is an adult with an advanced solid tumor such as melanoma, head and neck, liver or kidney cancer.

The J gene is TRBJ2-5, the V gene TRBV9, with 8 bases that match TRBD1. J lost 6 bases, V lost 3 bases, and 7 bases had no gene match. Germline CDR1 is SGDLS and CDR2 is YYNGEE. This CDR3 contains 14 residues. CDR3 DNA sequence: TGTGCCAGCAGCGGAGGACAGGGTACTCAGACCCAGTACTTC. It is translated as CASSGGQGTQTQYF.

The gene calls are TRBV7-2 and TRBJ2-5, with 11 bases matching TRBD2. The trim removed 4 bases at V and 4 bases at J, leaving 8 bases unmatched. This CDR3 has 16 residues. Per the germline V gene, CDR1 is SGHTA and CDR2 is FQGNSA. CDR3 nucleotides: TGTGCCAGCAGCTCCAGTAGCGGGAGGGCCTTAGAGACCCAGTACTTC. Amino acid sequence: CASSSSSGRALETQYF. Complete variable domain (other parts from reference TRBV7-2 and TRBJ2-5): GAGVSQSPSNKVTEKGKDVELRCDPISGHTALYWYRQSLGQGLEFLIYFQGNSAPDKSGLPSDRFSAERTGGSVSTLTIQRTQQEDSAVYLCASSSSSGRALETQYFGPGTRLLVL.

This clone showed up just a few times. The chain uses TRBV18 and TRBJ1-2, with 8 bases lining up with TRBD1. The CDR3 is made up of 16 amino acids. The V and J ends lost 2 bases and 4 bases, in that order; junction bases with no gene match: 9. Germline V gene lookup returns CDR1 KGHSH and CDR2 LQKENI. CDR3 DNA: TGTGCCAGCTCACCAGAGGCAGGGGGCCTCGTCTATGGCTACACCTTC. Encoded protein: CASSPEAGGLVYGYTF.

This clone is termed medium-sized. The J gene is TRBJ1-4, the V gene TRBV29-1; no definite D call. Germline CDR1 SQVTM, CDR2 ANQGSEA. The CDR3 is made up of 11 amino acids. Trimming removed 7 bases at V and 4 bases at J, with 7 bases between. CDR3 coding DNA: TGCAGCGCTCGGTTTAATGAAAAACTGTTTTTT. Residues: CSARFNEKLFF.

The chain uses TRBV6-1 and TRBJ1-5; D uncertain. Germline CDR1 reads MNHNS; CDR2 reads SASEGT. This CDR3 comprises 14 residues. The germline V and J ends were trimmed by 1 base and 9 bases, with 13 bases remaining between them. The CDR3 protein is CASSEGQVAGPQHF. The CDR3 DNA reads TGTGCCAGCAGTGAAGGCCAGGTGGCGGGGCCCCAGCATTTT.

The chain joins TRBV27 to TRBJ2-1; 7 bases are a match to TRBD1. With 3 bases clipped from V and 6 bases from J, the junction kept 8 bases outside the gene matches. This CDR3 has 15 residues. Germline loops: CDR1 MNHEY, CDR2 SMNVEV (reference sequence). CDR3 protein: CASSFLGTVSNEQFF. The CDR3 DNA is TGTGCCAGCAGTTTTTTGGGGACAGTCTCCAATGAGCAGTTCTTC.

The CDR3, as DNA: TGTGCCAGCAGCTTAGGCGGTAGTCTGAACACCGGGGAGCTGTTTTTT. This translates into CASSLGGSLNTGELFF. The V gene is TRBV7-6, the J gene TRBJ2-2; D remains unclear. Germline assignment: CDR1 SGHVS and CDR2 FNYEAQ. The length of the CDR3 is 16 residues. With 1 base removed from V and 1 base from J, the gap between germline ends came to 10 bases.

This clone was observed many times. This rearrangement joins TRBV9 to TRBJ2-4; 7 bases are shared with TRBD2. Germline V CDR1 and CDR2: SGDLS, YYNGEE. There are 16 residues in the CDR3. V dropped 5 bases and J dropped 6; count of bases not matched to a gene: 14. CDR3 sequence reads: CASSSSISGGGNIQYF. CDR3 nucleotide sequence: TGTGCCAGCAGTAGTTCCATTTCGGGGGGAGGAAACATTCAGTACTTC.

This chain uses TRBV2 with TRBJ1-3; D gene uncertain. CDR1 SNHLY and CDR2 FYNNEI come from the germline V gene. The V gene lost 1 base and the J gene lost 4 bases, with 5 bases spanning the gap. The CDR3 extends over 13 amino acids. The CDR3 region is CASSEDYGNTIYF. The CDR3 DNA is TGTGCCAGCAGTGAAGACTACGGAAACACCATATATTTT.

The CDR3 reads CASNSGEVHTDTQYF. The DNA for the CDR3 is TGTGCCAGCAATTCGGGGGAGGTTCACACAGATACGCAGTATTTT. V and J are TRBV6-1 and TRBJ2-3, with a possible D match to TRBD2 (6 bases). Germline loops: CDR1 MNHNS, CDR2 SASEGT. The length of the CDR3 is 15 residues. Trimming stripped 7 bases from V and 2 bases from J, with 16 bases between.